These T cell receptor beta chains were read from a single sample in a study of T-cell memory formation after mild COVID-19. One entry per CDR3 protein results from TCRdb running MiXCR on the 5' RACE reads. The sample holds about 440,000 distinct CDR3 sequences, 20% seen once. Material for sequencing was PBMCs or a T cell subset sorted from them (not recorded which). These TCRs come from an adult woman who had mild COVID-19 (a few samples of this study predate the infection). Cell type and time point are not known. Each CDR3 is given with its conserved first and last residue.

V gene: TRBV5-1; CDR3 protein: CASSLSGAKNIQYF
V gene: TRBV9; CDR3 protein: CASSAQVRGTGELFF
V gene: TRBV14; CDR3 protein: CASSQNGELAASEQYF
V gene: TRBV6-2/TRBV6-3; CDR3 protein: CASSYPPLKGGATDTQYF
V gene: TRBV2; CDR3 protein: CASKSYNEQFF
V gene: TRBV5-6; CDR3 protein: CASSLAPDTQYF
V gene: TRBV12-3/TRBV12-4; CDR3 protein: CASSLTQNTEAFF
V gene: TRBV5-1; CDR3 protein: CASSLLSGTEAFF
V gene: TRBV14; CDR3 protein: CASSYRGWNTGELFF
V gene: TRBV24-1; CDR3 protein: CATSDTGTGRTETQYF
V gene: TRBV29-1; CDR3 protein: CSVSGWRVTDTQYF
V gene: TRBV5-1; CDR3 protein: CASSLEGSGANVLTF
V gene: TRBV20-1; CDR3 protein: CSAHRDREPYEQYF
V gene: TRBV7-9; CDR3 protein: CASSTTGGTEAFF
V gene: TRBV7-6; CDR3 protein: CASSPHQGRGGNTIYF
V gene: TRBV5-6; CDR3 protein: CASSGGRSAGPQYYEQYF
V gene: TRBV4-2; CDR3 protein: CASSQDGELSVLTF
V gene: TRBV5-1; CDR3 protein: CASKATGYGYTF
V gene: TRBV7-2; CDR3 protein: CASSSGLAGGRETQYF
V gene: TRBV7-8; CDR3 protein: CASSLGQGADTGELFF
V gene: TRBV14; CDR3 protein: CASSQGVTVTQFF
V gene: TRBV6-2/TRBV6-3; CDR3 protein: CASTEIGGGTGELFF
V gene: TRBV9; CDR3 protein: CASSVGSGGNTGELFF
V gene: TRBV5-1; CDR3 protein: CASSQGVARGDSPLHF
V gene: TRBV10-3; CDR3 protein: CATSGTGHKEDHPGEKLFF
V gene: TRBV9; CDR3 protein: CASSVDSAGGPQETQYF
V gene: TRBV7-8; CDR3 protein: CASRTGDTSNEQFF
V gene: TRBV24-1; CDR3 protein: CATSDGTGFSDGYTF
V gene: TRBV5-4; CDR3 protein: CASSLREGVGYGYTF
V gene: TRBV7-9; CDR3 protein: CASSLENLTPSTEAFF
V gene: TRBV15; CDR3 protein: CATRGVRVKTGANVLTF
V gene: TRBV10-3; CDR3 protein: CAISGVNTEAFF
V gene: TRBV5-1; CDR3 protein: CASSLEASGLRQETQYF
V gene: TRBV9; CDR3 protein: CASSAGTAPSYEQYF
V gene: TRBV20-1; CDR3 protein: CSARWLRDGGNEQYF
V gene: TRBV7-2; CDR3 protein: CASSQDHSKKGYTF